This T cell receptor beta chain is drawn from a study of cytomegalovirus exposure and HLA in healthy donors. V dropped 5 bases and J dropped 11; count of bases not matched to a gene: 18. Germline-derived CDR1 and CDR2 are SEHNR and FQNEAQ (reference sequence). This CDR3 contains 15 residues. The study ran its PCR with 60 Vbeta and 13 Jbeta primers. Profiling relied on immunoSEQ multiplex PCR, and the TCRdb table lists in-frame clones only, not all of them. The table records roughly 160,000 clones, around four fifths of them present only once. V usage is TRBV7-9 and J usage is TRBJ2-7, with 7 nucleotides matching TRBD1. The receptor's source is a woman between 50 and 59 years old in good health and CMV-seronegative. What was sequenced was PBMCs. The chain's CDR3 is CASSPRQGLPPYEYF. As DNA, the CDR3 is TGTGCCAGCAGCCCCCGACAGGGTTTACCCCCATATGAGTACTTC.